This is a list of T cell receptor beta chains from one sample in a study of blood T cells in healthy people across ages. TCRdb redid the calling of the 5' RACE reads with MiXCR, one entry per CDR3 protein. The table lists about 1.4 million distinct CDR3 sequences, 59% of them singletons. The sequenced sample was blood. The receptors were sampled from a man between 18 and 29 years old in good health. Both conserved end residues are part of each CDR3. D genes are given only for firm matches. For some rows the clone size is stated as once, few or many, or as a class when expanded; others skip it.

v_gene: TRBV5-5; abundance: -; j_gene: TRBJ2-3; d_gene: -; CDR3aa: CASSLPGEGVALSSDTQYF; CDR3nt: TGTGCCAGCAGCTTACCGGGAGAAGGGGTAGCTCTTTCGTCAGATACGCAGTATTTT
v_gene: TRBV11-2; abundance: -; j_gene: TRBJ2-1; d_gene: -; CDR3aa: CASSSFLGNLYNEQFF; CDR3nt: TGTGCCAGCAGCTCCTTCTTGGGGAACCTATACAATGAGCAGTTCTTC
v_gene: TRBV4-1; abundance: few; j_gene: TRBJ1-5; d_gene: -; CDR3aa: CASSAGTLGVQPQHF; CDR3nt: TGCGCCAGCAGCGCCGGGACACTTGGGGTTCAGCCCCAGCATTTT
v_gene: TRBV20-1; abundance: once; j_gene: TRBJ2-7; d_gene: -; CDR3aa: CSAAISEQYF; CDR3nt: TGCAGTGCCGCAATTAGCGAGCAGTACTTC
v_gene: TRBV12-3/TRBV12-4; abundance: -; j_gene: TRBJ2-5; d_gene: -; CDR3aa: CASSFSPPLETQYF; CDR3nt: TGTGCCAGCAGTTTTAGTCCCCCTCTAGAGACCCAGTACTTC
v_gene: TRBV6-5; abundance: -; j_gene: TRBJ1-2; d_gene: -; CDR3aa: CASTGRKELGYGYTF; CDR3nt: TGTGCCAGTACCGGGAGGAAGGAGCTGGGCTATGGCTACACCTTC
v_gene: TRBV5-1; abundance: -; j_gene: TRBJ2-5; d_gene: TRBD1; CDR3aa: CAGSLATGGETQYF; CDR3nt: TGCGCCGGCAGCTTGGCGACAGGGGGGGAGACCCAGTACTTC
v_gene: TRBV2; abundance: -; j_gene: TRBJ1-1; d_gene: -; CDR3aa: CASSDQGYTMNTEAFF; CDR3nt: TGTGCCAGCAGTGACCAGGGGTACACCATGAACACTGAAGCTTTCTTT
v_gene: TRBV29-1; abundance: -; j_gene: TRBJ2-7; d_gene: -; CDR3aa: CSAKRTSYEQYF; CDR3nt: TGCAGCGCTAAGCGGACTTCCTACGAGCAGTACTTC
v_gene: TRBV4-1; abundance: -; j_gene: TRBJ2-3; d_gene: -; CDR3aa: CASSLRVAPDTQYF; CDR3nt: TGCGCCAGCAGCCTCAGGGTTGCCCCAGATACGCAGTATTTT
v_gene: TRBV29-1; abundance: -; j_gene: TRBJ2-2; d_gene: -; CDR3aa: CSVVQLNTGELFF; CDR3nt: TGCAGCGTTGTTCAGCTGAACACCGGGGAGCTGTTTTTT
v_gene: TRBV6-5; abundance: -; j_gene: TRBJ1-1; d_gene: -; CDR3aa: CASSYSKPWNTEAFF; CDR3nt: TGTGCCAGCAGTTACTCGAAACCTTGGAACACTGAAGCTTTCTTT
v_gene: TRBV2; abundance: -; j_gene: TRBJ2-3; d_gene: TRBD1; CDR3aa: CAKNPRDRGTDTQYF; CDR3nt: TGTGCCAAAAACCCCCGGGACAGGGGAACAGATACGCAGTATTTT
v_gene: TRBV18; abundance: -; j_gene: TRBJ2-3; d_gene: -; CDR3aa: CASSPIQGADTQYF; CDR3nt: TGTGCCAGCTCACCAATCCAGGGTGCAGATACGCAGTATTTT
v_gene: TRBV20-1; abundance: -; j_gene: TRBJ1-2; d_gene: -; CDR3aa: CSAKWIGLTNYGYTF; CDR3nt: TGCAGTGCTAAGTGGATCGGGCTAACCAACTATGGCTACACCTTC
v_gene: TRBV7-9; abundance: -; j_gene: TRBJ1-2; d_gene: -; CDR3aa: CASSSAGLANYGHTF; CDR3nt: TGTGCCAGCAGCTCGGCAGGGCTAGCTAACTATGGCCACACCTTC
v_gene: TRBV7-9; abundance: -; j_gene: TRBJ2-7; d_gene: TRBD1; CDR3aa: CTSSPTGWEQYF; CDR3nt: TGTACCAGCAGCCCGACAGGGTGGGAGCAGTACTTC
v_gene: TRBV15; abundance: -; j_gene: TRBJ2-5; d_gene: TRBD1; CDR3aa: CATSWDRGWETQYF; CDR3nt: TGTGCCACCAGTTGGGACAGGGGGTGGGAGACCCAGTACTTC
v_gene: TRBV2; abundance: few; j_gene: TRBJ2-1; d_gene: -; CDR3aa: CASLERGASWNEQFF; CDR3nt: TGTGCCAGTCTGGAAAGAGGGGCTAGCTGGAATGAGCAGTTCTTC
v_gene: TRBV29-1; abundance: -; j_gene: TRBJ2-5; d_gene: TRBD2; CDR3aa: CSVDSSMLAGTLQETQYF; CDR3nt: TGCAGCGTTGACTCCTCCATGCTAGCGGGGACCCTCCAAGAGACCCAGTACTTC
v_gene: TRBV29-1; abundance: few; j_gene: TRBJ1-1; d_gene: -; CDR3aa: CSVHRVLHTEAFF; CDR3nt: TGCAGCGTCCACAGGGTATTGCACACTGAAGCTTTCTTT
v_gene: TRBV10-3; abundance: few; j_gene: TRBJ1-1; d_gene: -; CDR3aa: CAISSTGELTRENTEAFF; CDR3nt: TGTGCCATCAGTAGTACGGGGGAATTGACCCGAGAGAACACTGAAGCTTTCTTT
v_gene: TRBV29-1; abundance: -; j_gene: TRBJ1-1; d_gene: TRBD1; CDR3aa: CSGRQGENTEAFF; CDR3nt: TGCAGCGGCAGACAGGGGGAGAACACTGAAGCTTTCTTT
v_gene: TRBV6-5; abundance: few; j_gene: TRBJ1-2; d_gene: TRBD1; CDR3aa: CASSYYQDRQGGYTF; CDR3nt: TGTGCCAGCAGTTACTACCAGGACAGGCAGGGTGGCTACACCTTC
v_gene: TRBV7-6; abundance: few; j_gene: TRBJ2-1; d_gene: -; CDR3aa: CASSLTGAYEQFF; CDR3nt: TGTGCCAGCAGCTTGACGGGGGCATATGAGCAGTTCTTC